The source of this T cell receptor beta chain is a study of blood T cell repertoires in COVID-19 (dated by TCRdb to the early 2020s). A note on the overall study: Samples from collaborators originated in the United States, Italy and Spain and spanned both the acute and convalescent phases of COVID-19. A de-identified subject ID, COVID-19 status, age in years and sex were almost always included in the sample metadata. Where available, HLA class I and class II types were obtained from metadata supplied by the sample provider rather than from assay-based typing. The repertoires were released in a freely available public database intended as a resource for research on the immune response to SARS-CoV-2. Deeply sampled blood TCRbeta repertoires from subjects exposed to, actively infected with, or recovered from COVID-19 were included in the dataset. The material from the prospective study consisted of cDNA or gDNA derived from T cells, B-cell-depleted T cells, or PBMCs. Samples were obtained from the ongoing ImmuneRACE study (first 160 participants) and from roughly 1,300 subjects provided by 6 global collaborators. Findings and caveats that apply to the study as a whole: Clinical and demographic metadata were provided uncurated, with the amount varying by source and participant.

Each collaborating institution followed its own protocols to collect whole blood in K2EDTA tubes. For TCRbeta analysis, collaborator samples were shipped as frozen whole blood, as isolated PBMCs, or as DNA extracted from either sample type. Of note for this clone: Its antigen specificity is not known. No base qualities exist here, and no much larger clone lies one base off it.

TCRbeta CDR3 regions were amplified from genomic DNA using the immunoSEQ Assay, a bias-controlled multiplex PCR. As for the authors' bioinformatics: Nucleated cell counts per sample were estimated from amplification of reference gene primers within the assay. To quantify the absolute abundance of each unique TCRbeta CDR3 rearrangement, sequence reads were collapsed and filtered. For each sample, productive Simpson clonality was calculated as the square root of Simpson's diversity index across productive rearrangements. TCRdb took over this immuneACCESS table, retaining in-frame rearrangements with V and J assigned. Such tables are incomplete; in checked studies, under half of the missing clones stem from an unresolved V gene, and the remainder is unexplained. V, J and clone size derive from that table, while D and trimming were established from the DNA sequence. Counted in this sample were 60,000 or so clones; 75% to 90% of them appeared once. The ten largest account for around 13% of the sample.

The source of this sequence is a human donor in a cohort sampled during active COVID-19. Sequencing was done on a sample of peripheral blood.

The DNA reads as follows: TGTGCCAGCAGCCACCGACTCTACAATGAGCAGTTCTTC. This translates into CASSHRLYNEQFF. The chain is made from TRBV9 and TRBJ2-1, with the D gene not clear enough to name. From the germline V gene, CDR1 is SGDLS and CDR2 is YYNGEE. V and J lose 4 bases and 3 bases, and a span of 8 bases separates them. Measured from the cysteine to the phenylalanine, the CDR3 is 13 residues long. The retained sequence is limited to the CDR3, 39 bases, with the frame set at the first base.